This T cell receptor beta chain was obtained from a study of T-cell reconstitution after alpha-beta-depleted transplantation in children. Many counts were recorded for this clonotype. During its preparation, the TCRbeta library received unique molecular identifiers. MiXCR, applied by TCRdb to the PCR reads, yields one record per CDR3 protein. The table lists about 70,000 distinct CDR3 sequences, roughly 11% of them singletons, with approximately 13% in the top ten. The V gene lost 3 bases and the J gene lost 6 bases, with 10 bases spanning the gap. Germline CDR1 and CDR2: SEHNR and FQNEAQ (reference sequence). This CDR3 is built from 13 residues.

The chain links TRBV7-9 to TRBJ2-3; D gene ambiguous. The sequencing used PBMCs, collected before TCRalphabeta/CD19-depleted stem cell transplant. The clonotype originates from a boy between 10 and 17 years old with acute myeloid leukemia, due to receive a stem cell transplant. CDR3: CASSFPQVDTQYF. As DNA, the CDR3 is TGTGCCAGCAGCTTTCCCCAGGTGGATACGCAGTATTTT. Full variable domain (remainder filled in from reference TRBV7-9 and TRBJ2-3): DTGVSQNPRHKITKRGQNVTFRCDPISEHNRLYWYRQTLGQGPEFLTYFQNEAQLEKSRLLSDRFSAERPKGSFSTLEIQRTEQGDSAMYLCASSFPQVDTQYFGPGTRLTVL.